Described below is a single T cell receptor beta chain sequence and its context. In the source study's methods: Amplifying reference gene primers gave estimates of nucleated cell counts. TCRdb's table, derived via immunoSEQ multiplex PCR, lists solely in-frame clones and lacks some. V and J calls and clone size are copied from that table; D and trimming were computed from the DNA. The sample carries fewer than 250,000 clones, approximately 86% recorded once. This sample stems from a study of blood T cell repertoires in COVID-19. Study-wide context: The study counted Cohort 3 donors as recovered given two negative PCRs, clearance, or symptom resolution.

Cohorts were based on clinical histories the participants reported. Sequenced: PBMCs or T cells enriched from blood (not recorded which). This TCR was sampled from a woman in her thirties or forties in a cohort exposed to, infected with or recovered from COVID-19 (not recorded which).

The CDR3 sequence: CASSLGTERNTEAFF. CDR3 DNA sequence: TGTGCCAGCAGCTTGGGGACAGAAAGAAACACTGAAGCTTTCTTT. The chain employs TRBV5-6 and TRBJ1-1, with TRBD1 as a possible D gene (6 bases). This CDR3 region has 15 residues. The germline V and J ends were trimmed by 0 bases and 2 bases, with 11 bases remaining between them. CDR1 SGHDT and CDR2 YYEEEE come from the germline V gene.